This passage covers 22 T cell receptor beta chains from one sample sequenced in a study of response to subunit inactivated influenza vaccine. TCRdb redid the calling of the RT-PCR reads with MiXCR, one entry per CDR3 protein. The table records about 530,000 distinct CDR3 sequences, roughly 12% of them present only once. This sample comprised PBMCs from blood, obtained on the day of vaccination. The source is a man aged 50-60 years who received an inactivated influenza vaccine.

This clonotype was detected a few times. This chain connects TRBV29-1 to TRBJ2-7; D is unresolved. The length of the CDR3 is 14 residues. Between the trimmed V and J ends, which lost 7 bases and 5 bases, there was a span of 21 bases. Germline V gene data show CDR1 as SQVTM and CDR2 as ANQGSEA. The DNA for the CDR3 is TGCAGCGCAGAAGGTGGTAATTCGGGTCACGAGCAGTACTTC. Its protein is CSAEGGNSGHEQYF.

This clonotype was observed a handful of times. The V and J genes are TRBV12-3 or TRBV12-4 and TRBJ1-2; 9 nucleotides align to TRBD1. V was pared by 3 bases and J by 4 bases, with 6 bases of the junction left unmatched. The CDR3 contains 15 residues. CDR3 in DNA: TGTGCCAGCAGTTTCGTAGGACAGGGGATCTATGGCTACACCTTC. Amino acids: CASSFVGQGIYGYTF.

This clonotype was seen once. V usage is TRBV6-2 or TRBV6-3 and J usage is TRBJ2-1; 7 bases fit TRBD2. This CDR3 is built from 13 residues. The V segment lost 10 bases and the J segment 7 bases; nucleotides outside the gene matches: 10. Germline V lookup: CDR1 MNHEY, CDR2 SVGEGT. This CDR3 reads CAIGAGVVNEQFF. In nucleotides, the CDR3 is TGTGCCATAGGGGCGGGAGTGGTGAATGAGCAGTTCTTC.

The CDR3 sequence is CASSQAREANTEAFF. CDR3 bases: TGCGCCAGCAGCCAAGCAAGGGAGGCCAACACTGAAGCTTTCTTT. This chain connects TRBV4-3 to TRBJ1-1, with D unclear. This CDR3 has 15 residues. The germline CDR1 and CDR2 sequences are LGHNA and YSLEER. Trimming shortened V by 1 base and J by 2 bases, and 11 bases separated the two germline ends.

The chain employs TRBV5-6 and TRBJ2-5; D might be TRBD2 (6 bases). Germline assignment: CDR1 SGHDT and CDR2 YYEEEE. V was clipped by 1 base and J by 5 bases, with 18 bases between them. The CDR3 runs 16 residues. In DNA form, the CDR3 reads TGTGCCAGCAGCTTGCGTCCCCGGGACTTGGGGGAGACCCAGTACTTC. Translating it yields CASSLRPRDLGETQYF.

The chain employs TRBV9 and TRBJ2-1; TRBD1 agrees at 8 bases. V gave up 4 bases and J gave up 6 bases; unmatched junction bases: 12. CDR3 length: 16 amino acids. Germline V CDR1 and CDR2: SGDLS, YYNGEE. CDR3 loop: CASSPLGTGNANEQFF. CDR3 in DNA: TGTGCCAGCAGCCCACTGGGGACAGGTAATGCCAATGAGCAGTTCTTC. The whole variable domain, filled in from reference TRBV9 and TRBJ2-1, reads DSGVTQTPKHLITATGQRVTLRCSPRSGDLSVYWYQQSLDQGLQFLIQYYNGEERAKGNILERFSAQQFPDLHSELNLSSLELGDSALYFCASSPLGTGNANEQFFGPGTRLTVL.

This clonotype has just a few counts. The V call is TRBV11-2, the J call TRBJ2-3; TRBD1 matches 9 bases. This CDR3 comprises 14 residues. Germline V CDR1 and CDR2: SGHAT, FQNNGV. J gave up 6 bases and V 6 bases, and 7 bases lay outside the gene matches. The CDR3 loop is CASSRTGGSDTQYF. CDR3 nucleotide sequence: TGTGCCAGCAGTAGAACAGGGGGCTCGGATACGCAGTATTTT.

This clonotype was picked up a small number of times. The chain carries TRBV20-1 and TRBJ1-1; D is unresolved. V lost 3 bases and J lost 0, with 8 bases in between. Germline CDR1 DFQATT, CDR2 SNEGSKA (reference sequence). CDR3 length equals 13 residues. CDR3 in amino acids: CSARDHLNTEAFF. For the CDR3, the DNA is TGCAGTGCTAGGGATCACCTGAACACTGAAGCTTTCTTT.

This clonotype was recorded a few times. This chain links TRBV9 with TRBJ2-1; no reliable D call. Trimming left V 2 bases short and J 7 bases short, with 13 bases between. Germline CDR1 reads SGDLS; CDR2 reads YYNGEE. The CDR3 loop spans 14 amino acids. The CDR3 reads CASSVYEAWNEQFF. The DNA for the CDR3 is TGTGCCAGCAGCGTGTATGAAGCCTGGAATGAGCAGTTCTTC.

CDR3 bases: TGCGCCAGCAGCTCCGGGACAGGGTATGCTGATACGCAGTATTTT. Residues: CASSSGTGYADTQYF. The rearrangement links TRBV5-1 to TRBJ2-3; TRBD1 aligns across 9 bases. This CDR3 is built from 15 residues. The germline V gene encodes CDR1 SGHRS and CDR2 YFSETQ. The V gene end was trimmed by 3 bases and the J gene end by 6 bases; junction bases not matched to a gene: 8.

This sequence joins TRBV19 and TRBJ2-3; no clear D gene. The CDR3 loop spans 13 amino acids. The germline gives CDR1 LNHDA, CDR2 SQIVND (reference sequence). V lost 4 bases and J lost 1, with 6 bases in between. The CDR3 nucleotides are TGTGCCAGTAGTACAGGCCGCACAGATACGCAGTATTTT. This encodes CASSTGRTDTQYF.

This clonotype was detected only a few times. This chain's CDR3 is CASSPGAGGAAKNIQYF. As DNA, the CDR3 is TGTGCCAGCAGTCCCGGCGCAGGGGGTGCGGCCAAAAACATTCAGTACTTC. The J gene is TRBJ2-4, the V gene TRBV28, with 7 bases that match TRBD1. Germline CDR1 and CDR2: MDHEN and SYDVKM. V was clipped by 5 bases and J by 1 base; unmatched bases: 11. The CDR3 length is 17 residues.

At least ten counts were recorded for this clonotype. The chain has TRBV6-2 or TRBV6-3 and TRBJ2-1; TRBD2 aligns across 10 bases. The CDR3 runs to 19 residues. Germline-derived CDR1 and CDR2 are MNHEY and SVGEGT. V lost 0 bases to trimming and J lost 4 bases; unmatched junction nucleotides: 12. The CDR3 region has the DNA TGTGCCAGCAGTTACTCGAGGGTCGCGAGGACTAGCGGTTACAATGAGCAGTTCTTC. It codes for CASSYSRVARTSGYNEQFF.

The DNA for the CDR3 is TGCGCCAGCAGCTCGGGACGGCACGAGCAGTACTTC. Protein: CASSSGRHEQYF. The rearrangement links TRBV5-1 to TRBJ2-7, with D perhaps TRBD1 or TRBD2 (5 bases each). The CDR3 is made up of 12 amino acids. Germline V lookup: CDR1 SGHRS, CDR2 YFSETQ. V lost 3 bases, J lost 5 bases, and 9 bases lay in between.

The chain couples TRBV7-2 to TRBJ2-7; D ambiguous. With 5 bases removed from V and 0 bases from J, the gap between germline ends came to 20 bases. Looked up from germline, CDR1 is SGHTA and CDR2 is FQGNSA. The CDR3 has 17 residues. CDR3 residues: CASSLMGGAVVSYEQYF. CDR3 sequence (DNA): TGTGCCAGCAGCCTAATGGGTGGAGCCGTAGTCTCCTACGAGCAGTACTTC.

V is TRBV5-1 and J is TRBJ1-1; D may be TRBD1 (5 bases). Germline assignment: CDR1 SGHRS and CDR2 YFSETQ. Trimming cost V 3 bases and J 1 base, with 10 bases left between them. There are 14 residues in the CDR3. CDR3 residues: CASSSYDRNTEAFF. CDR3 nucleotide sequence: TGCGCCAGCAGCTCCTACGACAGGAACACTGAAGCTTTCTTT.

The chain links TRBV28 to TRBJ2-1; possibly TRBD1 for D (6 bases). CDR3 length equals 11 residues. Germline CDR1 is MDHEN and CDR2 is SYDVKM. Trimming pared 6 bases from V and 10 bases from J, leaving 10 bases between. The CDR3 region has the DNA TGTGCCAGCAGGACAGGAAGAGAGCAGTTCTTC. Translated: CASRTGREQFF.

This clonotype has just one count. The J gene is TRBJ2-7, the V gene TRBV7-8; D is ambiguous. The CDR3 is 15 amino acids. Trimming took off 4 bases at V and 1 base at J, with 14 bases between the two ends. Germline CDR1 reads SGHVS; CDR2 reads FQNEAQ. DNA for the CDR3: TGTGCCAGCAGCTCCTCTGGGGTAGGGTCCTACGAGCAGTACTTC. It specifies CASSSSGVGSYEQYF.

This clonotype was counted many times. The chain links TRBV7-2 to TRBJ2-7; TRBD2 matches 7 bases. The J segment lost 0 bases and the V segment lost 5 bases, leaving 10 bases of the junction unmatched. This CDR3 has 16 amino acids. The germline CDR1 and CDR2 sequences are SGHTA and FQGNSA. The chain's CDR3 is CASSPRDYVLSYEQYF. The DNA of the CDR3 is TGTGCCAGCAGCCCGAGGGACTACGTCCTCTCCTACGAGCAGTACTTC.

The table lists this clonotype with a few counts. This chain links TRBV5-1 with TRBJ2-6; D perhaps matches TRBD2 (6 bases). Trimming removed 5 bases at V and 4 bases at J, with 13 bases between. Per germline, CDR1 SGHRS and CDR2 YFSETQ. The CDR3 runs to 15 residues. The CDR3 here is CASSSWGDGANVLTF. DNA of the CDR3: TGCGCCAGCAGTTCTTGGGGGGACGGGGCCAACGTCCTGACTTTC.

This clonotype was seen at least ten times. The chain employs TRBV5-1 and TRBJ1-1; 7 nucleotides align to TRBD1. CDR3 length equals 14 residues. The V segment lost 2 bases and the J segment 1 base; nucleotides outside the gene matches: 2. Germline V gene data show CDR1 as SGHRS and CDR2 as YFSETQ. This chain's CDR3 is CASSLWDRNTEAFF. In DNA form, the CDR3 reads TGCGCCAGCAGCTTATGGGACAGGAACACTGAAGCTTTCTTT. Drawing the rest from reference TRBV5-1 and TRBJ1-1, the complete variable domain is KAGVTQTPRYLIKTRGQQVTLSCSPISGHRSVSWYQQTPGQGLQFLFEYFSETQRNKGNFPGRFSGRQFSNSRSEMNVSTLELGDSALYLCASSLWDRNTEAFFGQGTRLTVV.

There are a few counts of this clonotype. This chain uses TRBV5-1 with TRBJ1-6; D gene unclear. V was cut by 7 bases and J by 7 bases, with 6 bases left in between. CDR1 SGHRS and CDR2 YFSETQ come from the germline V gene. The CDR3 spans 11 residues. The CDR3 DNA reads as TGCGCCAGCGGCGGCAATTCACCCCTCCACTTT. Amino acids: CASGGNSPLHF. Combining the CDR3 with reference TRBV5-1 and TRBJ1-6 gives the whole variable domain KAGVTQTPRYLIKTRGQQVTLSCSPISGHRSVSWYQQTPGQGLQFLFEYFSETQRNKGNFPGRFSGRQFSNSRSEMNVSTLELGDSALYLCASGGNSPLHFGNGTRLTVT.